These 13 T cell receptor beta chains originate from one sample sequenced in a study of blood T cell repertoires in COVID-19. This table comes from immunoSEQ multiplex PCR, and its TCRdb copy is limited to in-frame clones, with some not included. The table records around 120,000 clones, around 86% of them present only once. Sequenced sample: peripheral blood. The receptors originated from an older woman with acute or convalescent COVID-19.

The chain is built from TRBV5-1 and TRBJ2-3; a possible D gene is TRBD1 (6 bases). Germline V gene data show CDR1 as SGHRS and CDR2 as YFSETQ. Trimming left V 4 bases short and J 2 bases short, with 17 bases between. The CDR3 runs to 16 residues. Written as DNA, the CDR3 is TGCGCCAGCAGCCGTTCACAGGGTTGGAACACAGATACGCAGTATTTT. It specifies CASSRSQGWNTDTQYF. Full variable domain (rest looked up from reference TRBV5-1 and TRBJ2-3): KAGVTQTPRYLIKTRGQQVTLSCSPISGHRSVSWYQQTPGQGLQFLFEYFSETQRNKGNFPGRFSGRQFSNSRSEMNVSTLELGDSALYLCASSRSQGWNTDTQYFGPGTRLTVL.

This CDR3 is CASSPKGAGYEQYF. CDR3 coding DNA: TGTGCCAGCTCACCAAAGGGGGCGGGTTACGAGCAGTACTTC. The rearrangement joins TRBV18 to TRBJ2-7; 7 positions agree with TRBD1. Germline V gene sequence: CDR1 KGHSH, CDR2 LQKENI. Germline trimming cut 2 bases from V and 4 bases from J; bases unmatched to any gene: 5. The CDR3 is made up of 14 amino acids.

The chain joins TRBV19 to TRBJ1-6, with TRBD1 as a possible D gene (5 bases). This CDR3 contains 13 residues. In germline, CDR1 is LNHDA, CDR2 SQIVND (reference sequence). V was shortened by 7 bases and J by 8 bases, with 12 bases between the two germline ends. The CDR3 sequence is CASNPRVDSPLHF. CDR3 nucleotides: TGTGCCAGTAATCCCAGGGTGGATTCACCCCTCCACTTT.

About this clone itself: The junction departs from germline at one end; a sequencing error may be responsible. The gene calls are TRBV20-1 and TRBJ1-6; D gene ambiguous. The CDR3 is made up of 10 amino acids. CDR1 is DFQATT, CDR2 SNEGSKA, per germline (reference sequence). For the CDR3, the DNA is TGCAGTGAACGGGTTTCAGCCCTCCACTTT. It yields the protein CSERVSALHF.

The J gene is TRBJ2-6, the V gene TRBV18, with D possibly matching TRBD1 (5 bases). The CDR3 runs to 17 residues. V was cut by 1 base and J by 0 bases, with 10 bases left in between. Germline assignment: CDR1 KGHSH and CDR2 LQKENI. In DNA form, the CDR3 reads TGTGCCAGCTCACCACTGCAGGGTAGCTCTGGGGCCAACGTCCTGACTTTC. This translates into CASSPLQGSSGANVLTF.

The chain joins TRBV3-1 (or the pseudogene TRBV3-2) to TRBJ1-3, with TRBD1 matching over 8 bases. Germline V lookup: CDR1 LGHDT, CDR2 YNNKEL (reference sequence). The CDR3 extends over 16 amino acids. V lost 2 bases, J lost 0 bases, and 3 bases stayed unmatched. The CDR3 loop is CASSQFRGHSGNTIYF. Here the CDR3 DNA reads TGTGCCAGCAGCCAATTCAGGGGGCACTCTGGAAACACCATATATTTT.

This sequence joins TRBV7-3 and TRBJ2-3; 7 bases line up with TRBD2. This CDR3 spans 14 amino acids. The germline V gene has CDR1 SGHTA and CDR2 FQGTGA. After removal of 5 bases from V and 2 bases from J, the junction contained 4 bases not matched to a gene. The CDR3 sequence is CASSERGNTDTQYF. DNA of the CDR3: TGTGCCAGCAGCGAGCGGGGCAACACAGATACGCAGTATTTT.

The chain carries TRBV5-6 and TRBJ2-6; TRBD1 agrees at 7 bases. This CDR3 spans 17 amino acids. The trim removed 3 bases at V and 5 bases at J, leaving 11 bases unmatched. Germline-derived CDR1 and CDR2 are SGHDT and YYEEEE. The CDR3 loop reads CASSSGTAPLWANVLTF. The CDR3 DNA reads as TGTGCCAGCAGCTCCGGGACAGCCCCTCTCTGGGCCAACGTCCTGACTTTC.

The genes are TRBV6-5 and TRBJ1-2, with D possibly matching TRBD1 (5 bases). The CDR3 is made up of 14 amino acids. Trimming shortened V by 0 bases and J by 4 bases, and 9 bases separated the two germline ends. Germline assignment: CDR1 MNHEY and CDR2 SVGAGI. Here the CDR3 DNA reads TGTGCCAGCAGTTACTCGACAGAGCTCTATGGCTACACCTTC. Its translation: CASSYSTELYGYTF.

This sequence joins TRBV2 and TRBJ1-6; 7 positions agree with TRBD1. Looked up from germline, CDR1 is SNHLY and CDR2 is FYNNEI. The CDR3 is 16 residues long. Germline trimming cut 6 bases from V and 5 bases from J; bases unmatched to any gene: 10. The CDR3 DNA sequence: TGTGCCAGCAGATCGGGACAGAGAGGCGATAATTCACCCCTCCACTTT. Translation: CASRSGQRGDNSPLHF.

In the case of this clone: Other DNA sequences in this specimen translate into the identical CDR3. The CDR3 reads CASSLSGEAFF. CDR3 nucleotides: TGTGCCAGCAGTTTATCAGGAGAAGCTTTCTTT. The chain combines TRBV12-3 or TRBV12-4 with TRBJ1-1; no firm D call. This CDR3 region has 11 residues. With 2 bases removed from V and 8 bases from J, the gap between germline ends came to 6 bases.

This clone has just a few counts. The chain links TRBV10-2 to TRBJ2-5; 7 bases line up with TRBD2. Trimming removed 3 bases from V and 4 bases from J; junction bases left unmatched: 5. This CDR3 is built from 14 residues. Germline V gives CDR1 WSHSY, CDR2 SAAADI. The CDR3 sequence is CASSEERGGETQYF. CDR3 bases: TGCGCCAGCAGTGAAGAGCGCGGGGGAGAGACCCAGTACTTC.

The chain has TRBV14 and TRBJ1-3; 7 nucleotides line up with TRBD1. The V gene end was trimmed by 3 bases and the J gene end by 3 bases; junction bases not matched to a gene: 2. The CDR3 sequence is 14 residues long. The germline V gene has CDR1 SGHDN and CDR2 FVKESK. The CDR3: CASSQGQIGNTIYF. DNA of the CDR3: TGTGCCAGCAGCCAGGGACAGATTGGAAACACCATATATTTT.